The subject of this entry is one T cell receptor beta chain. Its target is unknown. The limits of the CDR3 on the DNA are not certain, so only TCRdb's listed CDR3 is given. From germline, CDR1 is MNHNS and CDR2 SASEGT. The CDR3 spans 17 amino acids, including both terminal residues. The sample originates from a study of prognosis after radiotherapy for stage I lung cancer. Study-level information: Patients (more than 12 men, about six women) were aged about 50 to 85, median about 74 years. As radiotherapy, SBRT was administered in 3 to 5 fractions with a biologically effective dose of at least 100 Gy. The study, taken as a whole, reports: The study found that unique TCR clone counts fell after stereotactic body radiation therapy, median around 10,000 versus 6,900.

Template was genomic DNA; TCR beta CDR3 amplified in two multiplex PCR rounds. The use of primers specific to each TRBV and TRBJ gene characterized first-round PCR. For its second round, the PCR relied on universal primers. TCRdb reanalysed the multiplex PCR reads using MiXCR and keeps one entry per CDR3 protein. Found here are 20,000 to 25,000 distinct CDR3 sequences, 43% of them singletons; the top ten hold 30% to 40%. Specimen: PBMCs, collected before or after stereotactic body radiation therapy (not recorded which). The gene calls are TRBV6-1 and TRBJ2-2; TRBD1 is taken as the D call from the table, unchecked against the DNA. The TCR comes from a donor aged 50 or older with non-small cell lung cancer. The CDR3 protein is CASSTVGQGSYIAELFF.